This T cell receptor (beta chain) was retrieved from a study of cytomegalovirus exposure and HLA in healthy donors (dated by TCRdb to the late 2010s). With regard to the full study: An earlier analysis of roughly 610 of the donors reported 276 Gb of sequence data and 117 million unique TCR beta sequences obtained from roughly 170 million T cells. Roughly 300 gigabases of sequencing data and 70 million to 85 million unique TCR sequences were included in an early release covering several hundred HLA-typed donors. Among the 398 genotyped donors, approximately 81% belonged to the genetic ancestry cluster associated with self-reported Caucasian donors. The study aimed to test whether cataloging public T cell receptors could reveal signatures of past pathogen exposure. Using immunosequencing, the study profiled T cell repertoires from 666 subjects and related those repertoires to cytomegalovirus serostatus. A separate validation cohort of 100 to 150 different subjects was used in addition to the approximately 700-subject first cohort. High-throughput TCR immunosequencing, statistical association of individual TCRs with disease status, and machine learning were combined to predict cytomegalovirus infection status. A later analysis re-examined previously published TCR beta repertoires from just over 650 donors and added high-resolution HLA genotyping to investigate patterns of TCR occurrence. In the later analysis, no new phenotypic data were used to find candidate immune exposures; instead, reliance was placed on TCR beta sequences and their occurrence across donors. An earlier analysis of 500 to 650 of the donors applied high-throughput TCR beta sequencing to assess whether each TCR beta V gene segment acted as functional or pseudogenic. Donor age, sex, ethnicity and CMV serostatus were compiled alongside the repertoire data. A later genetic analysis took genome-wide SNP genotypes for about three fifths of the roughly 670 donors and used that subset as a discovery cohort. All discovery cohort repertoires had been generated on a single sequencing platform. HLA typing included class I and class II loci at four-digit resolution. Typing coverage varied by locus: about 620-640 donors for A, B, C, DRB1 and DQB1; some 520 for DQA1; around 570 for DPA1; fewer than 480 for DPB1. Four or five DR-DQ haplotypes were handled as single units for association and clustering, since linkage in the cohort was strong. Among about 390 genotyped donors of the cohort, an average of approximately 230,000 unique TCR beta nucleotide sequences were sequenced per donor, approximately 20% of them non-productive.

Note on this clone: Its antigen is still unknown. Base qualities are not recorded, but no much larger clone differs from it by a single base.

Library preparation was by the immunoSEQ multiplex PCR assay. For the multiplex PCR, a mixture combining 60 forward primers for TCR Vbeta segments and 13 reverse primers for TCR Jbeta segments was used. The CDR3 region of rearranged TCR beta genes was amplified from genomic DNA with a multiplex PCR assay. On the Illumina HiSeq System, the amplified TCR beta libraries were sequenced as 87-base-pair reads. In the original analysis: A later analysis counted approximately 76 million unique TCR beta chains across the 500 to 850 repertoires, and 9 million to 14 million of these chains were shared by at least two donors. Raw reads were error-corrected and collapsed into unique sequences by a nearest-neighbor algorithm in which closely related sequences were merged to remove PCR and sequencing errors. Alignment of CDR3 sequences to IMGT reference sequences was used to assign V, D and J gene segments. For a sequence to be retained, at least a six-nucleotide match to both a V gene segment and a J gene segment was required. A rearrangement was called productive if the CDR3 had no stop codons and remained in frame with V and J, and every other rearrangement was called non-productive. Following IMGT convention, CDR3 was defined as the stretch from the second conserved V-encoded cysteine to the conserved J-encoded phenylalanine. Sequences without an unambiguous match to a single V gene segment were excluded from the earlier analysis of 450 to 750 of the donors. An earlier analysis of several hundred of the donors classified V segments as functional when productive rearrangements were above 56.7% and as segregating when the standard deviation between donors was above 5%. To diagnose cytomegalovirus status from the catalog of TCR beta chain sequences, a statistical classification framework was built. In a later analysis, TCR nucleotide sequences were compared against IMGT/GENE-DB human TR gene sequences so that V and J genes could be assigned. A later analysis assigned CDR3 sequences and most-parsimonious VDJ recombination scenarios with the TCRdist pipeline. In a later analysis, each TCR beta chain was defined by its CDR3 amino acid sequence together with its V-gene family, and reads lacking a unique V-gene family were excluded. As a way to deal with suspected cross-contamination and a sequencing artifact, a later analysis dropped approximately 590 nucleotide sequences that were highly shared and had low generation probability. For each public chain, a later analysis derived a clonal expansion index from normalized ranks of inferred template counts within each repertoire. Generation probabilities in a later analysis came from a VDJ recombination model fitted to out-of-frame rearrangements, and those results were checked against IGoR. In a later analysis, hypergeometric tests were used to score TCR-TCR, TCR-HLA and TCR-CMV co-occurrence, with a repertoire-size bias correction applied to TCR pairs. To estimate false discovery rates, a later analysis permuted the HLA or CMV assignments 20 times. In a later analysis, co-occurring TCRs were grouped using DBSCAN, and TCRdist sequence similarity was added for clustering within HLA-allele-positive subsets. Repertoires with fewer than 30,000 or more than 120,000 public chains, plus five repertoires with anomalous nucleotide sharing, were excluded from co-occurrence clustering. This is the immuneACCESS table as TCRdb keeps it, with only in-frame sequences that have V and J called. A part of the clones is gone; compared with another copy, unresolved V genes explain less than half, and the rest is unexplained. V, J and clone size derive from that table, while D and trimming were established from the DNA sequence. The sample data list about 140,000 clones, and approximately 64% of these were observed just once. 2% to 3% of the sample belongs to the ten largest clones.

Broad study findings and their caveats: The authors suggested that the approach could potentially be extended to other disease states and immunological phenotypes. A later genetic analysis reported fewer N-insertions in productive TCRs among donors in an Asian-associated ancestry cluster than the roughly 650-donor mean. While some public TCRs were present in many individuals, most TCR sequences turned up only very rarely across donors. A later analysis found that TCR association rates varied across HLA loci, with DRB1 alleles showing the most associated TCRs and HLA-C alleles the fewest. The study gave a list of 150 to 200 TCR beta chains associated with cytomegalovirus. A later genetic analysis associated a missense DCLRE1C variant with V-gene and J-gene trimming of TCR beta chains, and an independent cohort replicated the association. Over 15 rarely observed V segments, including chromosome 9 orphons, were excluded from the earlier analysis of 550 to 700 of the donors because counts were too low. Broadly in line with IMGT annotations, most TCR beta V segments showed up in productive rearrangements about 90% or about 30% of the time in an earlier analysis of about 500 of the donors. Because HLA typing was unavailable for some donors at each locus, only the typed subset was used in association tests. In a later analysis, most CMV-associated TCR beta chains were found to appear HLA-restricted, with HLA associations seemingly driven largely by CMV exposure. A cluster of highly shared sequence variants was judged likely to represent a technical artifact of the sequencing pipeline. When HLA alleles, especially DR and DQ, strongly co-occurred, TCR associations were difficult to assign to individual alleles. Linkage disequilibrium might explain the correlated functional status among segregating V segments, but an unknown experimental factor could not be ruled out. For the cohort, immune exposure information was limited to CMV serostatus. Sequencing depth was assumed to be roughly uniform across donors in the presence/absence analyses, though that assumption may not hold. A further reported finding was that TCR beta sequences accurately predicted the HLA-A and HLA-B alleles for most subjects in the first cohort. The 87-base-pair reads could not distinguish some IMGT-functional V segments, including TRBV6-2 and TRBV6-3, so those segments were excluded. In vitro tests confirmed that a few of the cytomegalovirus-associated TCR beta chains recognize cytomegalovirus antigens. The classifier was reported to diagnose cytomegalovirus status with high specificity and sensitivity in both the original cohort and the validation cohort. In a later analysis, HLA-associated TCR beta chains were found to be more clonally expanded and to have lower generation probabilities than equally common non-associated chains. A later analysis reported that several top co-occurrence clusters appeared linked to parvovirus B19, influenza, CMV and Epstein-Barr virus. The cohort was sequenced for TCR beta chains only, and without alpha or paired-chain data the features that could be detected were limited. At a false discovery rate of 0.05, a later analysis linked approximately 18,000 TCR beta sequences to specific HLA alleles.

The cohort was made up of 666 healthy bone marrow donors. At the time of sampling, all cohort members were nominally healthy, though unrecorded immune exposures were likely present. The donor tested CMV seronegative and was one of the 352 seronegative cohort members. Every donor gave a peripheral blood sample, and the peripheral blood mononuclear cells from that sample were used for TCR beta sequencing. The Qiagen DNeasy Blood Extraction Kit was used to extract genomic DNA from the blood cell samples. Trimming removed 7 bases from V and 1 base from J; the gene matches leave 4 bases unexplained. The CDR3 measures 14 amino acids from cysteine to phenylalanine. Of the read, only the CDR3 DNA is kept; its 42 bases are in frame from base 1. CDR1 and CDR2, looked up from the germline V gene, are SQVTM and ANQGSEA.

The sample taken for sequencing was PBMCs. The rearrangement joined TRBV29-1 to TRBJ2-3; TRBD1 aligns with 11 central bases. The receptor was isolated from a woman aged 40-49 years in good health and CMV-seronegative. This receptor has the CDR3 CSARTGGGTDTQYF. The sequenced DNA: TGCAGCGCCCGGACAGGGGGCGGCACAGATACGCAGTATTTT.